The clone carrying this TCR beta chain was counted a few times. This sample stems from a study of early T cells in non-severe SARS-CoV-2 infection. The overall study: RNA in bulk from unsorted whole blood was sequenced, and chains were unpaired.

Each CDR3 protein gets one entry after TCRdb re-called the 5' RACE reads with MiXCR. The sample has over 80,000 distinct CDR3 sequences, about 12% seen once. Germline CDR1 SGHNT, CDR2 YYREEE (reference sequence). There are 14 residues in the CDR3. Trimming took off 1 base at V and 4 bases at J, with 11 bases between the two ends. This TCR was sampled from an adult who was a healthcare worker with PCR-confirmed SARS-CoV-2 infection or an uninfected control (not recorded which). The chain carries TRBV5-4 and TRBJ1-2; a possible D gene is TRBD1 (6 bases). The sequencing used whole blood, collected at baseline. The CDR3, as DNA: TGTGCCAGCAGCTTGTTAGGGGGAAGCTATGGCTACACCTTC. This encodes CASSLLGGSYGYTF.